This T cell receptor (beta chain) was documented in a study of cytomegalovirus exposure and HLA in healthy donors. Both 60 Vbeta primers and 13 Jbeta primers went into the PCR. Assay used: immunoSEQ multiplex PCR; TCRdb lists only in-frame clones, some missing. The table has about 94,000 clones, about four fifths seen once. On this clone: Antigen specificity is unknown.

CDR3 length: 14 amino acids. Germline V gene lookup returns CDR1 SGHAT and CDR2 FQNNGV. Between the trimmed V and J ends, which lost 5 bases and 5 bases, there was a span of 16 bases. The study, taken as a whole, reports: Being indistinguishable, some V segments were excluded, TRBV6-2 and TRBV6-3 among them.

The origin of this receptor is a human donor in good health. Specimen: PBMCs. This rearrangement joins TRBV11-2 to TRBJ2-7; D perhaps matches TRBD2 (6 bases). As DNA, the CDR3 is TGTGCCAGCAGCCGTTTGGGGGGTAAGGACGAGCAGTACTTC. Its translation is CASSRLGGKDEQYF.